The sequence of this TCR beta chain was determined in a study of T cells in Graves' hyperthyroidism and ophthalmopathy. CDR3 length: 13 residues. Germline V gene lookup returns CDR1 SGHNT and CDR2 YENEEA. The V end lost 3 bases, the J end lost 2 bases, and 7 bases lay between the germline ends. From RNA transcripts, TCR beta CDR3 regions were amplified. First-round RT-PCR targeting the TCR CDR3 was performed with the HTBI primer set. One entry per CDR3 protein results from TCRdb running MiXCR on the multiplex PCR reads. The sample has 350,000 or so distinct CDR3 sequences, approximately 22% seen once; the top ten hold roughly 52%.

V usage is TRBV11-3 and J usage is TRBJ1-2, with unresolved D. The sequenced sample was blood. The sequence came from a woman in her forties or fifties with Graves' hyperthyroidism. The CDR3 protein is CASSFPGNYGYTF. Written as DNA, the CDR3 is TGTGCCAGCAGCTTCCCCGGGAACTATGGCTACACCTTC.